The next 25 T cell receptor beta chains were all read from a single sample in a study of blood T cell repertoires in COVID-19. The data were produced by immunoSEQ multiplex PCR, yet TCRdb's version contains in-frame clones alone and is incomplete. This sample yields 25,000 to 30,000 clones, of which 88% are seen a single time; roughly 6% belongs to the top ten. Input material: peripheral blood. Source of these receptors: a human donor in a cohort sampled during active COVID-19.

The rearrangement uses TRBV28 and TRBJ2-6; D possibly corresponds to TRBD1 (5 bases). Germline-derived CDR1 and CDR2 are MDHEN and SYDVKM. V was pared by 6 bases and J by 5 bases, with 11 bases between. The length of the CDR3 is 14 residues. The CDR3 is CASSPPGWANVLTF. The CDR3 DNA follows: TGTGCCAGCAGCCCGCCAGGGTGGGCCAACGTCCTGACTTTC.

The count of this clone is one. The chain uses TRBV28 and TRBJ1-2; 8 bases agree with TRBD1. V shed 6 bases and J 4 bases; nucleotides not matched to a gene: 10. Germline V gene lookup returns CDR1 MDHEN and CDR2 SYDVKM. The CDR3 runs to 15 residues. For the CDR3, the DNA is TGTGCCAGCAGACTCGGGACAGGCCTCGGCTATGGCTACACCTTC. It specifies CASRLGTGLGYGYTF.

The genes are TRBV27 and TRBJ2-2; D ambiguous. This CDR3 has 14 residues. The V gene lost 2 bases and the J gene lost 4 bases, with 8 bases spanning the gap. Germline CDR1 reads MNHEY; CDR2 reads SMNVEV (reference sequence). The DNA for the CDR3 is TGTGCCAGCAGTTTAGGTCGAGGCACCGGGGAGCTGTTTTTT. Translation: CASSLGRGTGELFF.

The rearrangement uses TRBV2 and TRBJ2-1; 9 nucleotides agree with TRBD2. CDR3 length equals 15 residues. The V gene end was trimmed by 3 bases and the J gene end by 0 bases; junction bases not matched to a gene: 0. Germline lookup yields CDR1 SNHLY and CDR2 FYNNEI. CDR3 DNA sequence: TGTGCCAGCAGTGAGCGGGGGGGCTCCTACAATGAGCAGTTCTTC. Amino acids: CASSERGGSYNEQFF.

In DNA form, the CDR3 reads TGTGCCACCAGCTTCTACAATGAGCAGTTCTTC. Translation gives CATSFYNEQFF. This chain uses TRBV24-1 with TRBJ2-1, with D unresolved. This CDR3 comprises 11 residues. Trimming stripped 7 bases from V and 3 bases from J, with 3 bases between. In germline, CDR1 is KGHDR, CDR2 SFDVKD.

Concerning this clone itself: The junction does not match germline at one end; this may be a read error. The gene calls are TRBV9 and TRBJ2-1; D not certain. The CDR3 spans 12 residues. Germline values: CDR1 SGDLS, CDR2 YYNGEE. DNA of the CDR3: TGTGCCAGCAGCGTATCCTTCAATGAGCAGTTCTTC. It translates to CASSVSFNEQFF.

This chain uses TRBV27 with TRBJ2-7, with TRBD1 matching 7 bases. Germline CDR1 is MNHEY and CDR2 is SMNVEV (reference sequence). V lost 3 bases to trimming and J lost 5 bases; unmatched junction nucleotides: 7. The CDR3 is 14 amino acids. Written as DNA, the CDR3 is TGTGCCAGCAGTTTTCGGGACAGTTCCCACGAGCAGTACTTC. The encoded protein is CASSFRDSSHEQYF.

This chain connects TRBV4-1 to TRBJ2-3; TRBD2 agrees at 14 bases. The germline V gene has CDR1 MGHRA and CDR2 YSYEKL. Trimming took 6 bases from V and 7 from J; bases not matched to a gene: 6. The CDR3 length is 15 residues. CDR3 amino acids: CASRQTSGGANTQYF. CDR3 DNA sequence: TGCGCCAGCAGACAGACTAGCGGGGGGGCGAATACGCAGTATTTT.

This chain connects TRBV25-1 to TRBJ1-3; TRBD1 aligns across 7 bases. Germline trimming cut 2 bases from V and 4 bases from J; bases unmatched to any gene: 8. The germline V gene has CDR1 MGHDK and CDR2 SYGVNS. The CDR3 consists of 16 residues. Here the CDR3 reads CASSEPYRGSGNTIYF. The CDR3 DNA sequence: TGTGCCAGCAGTGAACCCTACAGGGGATCGGGAAACACCATATATTTT.

This clone has only one observation. The rearrangement uses TRBV7-9 and TRBJ1-2; 8 bases agree with TRBD1. Germline CDR1 is SEHNR and CDR2 is FQNEAQ (reference sequence). The CDR3 is made up of 15 amino acids. The trim removed 5 bases at V and 6 bases at J, leaving 11 bases unmatched. The CDR3 spells CASSVETGDEDGYTF. The CDR3 DNA reads TGTGCCAGCAGCGTAGAGACAGGGGATGAAGATGGCTACACCTTC.

The CDR3 DNA reads as TGTGCCAGCAGCCACACCGCGACGGAGCTCTACAATGAGCAGTTCTTC. Its protein product is CASSHTATELYNEQFF. The chain recombines TRBV7-2 with TRBJ2-1; D gene ambiguous. The CDR3 is 16 residues long. Between the trimmed V and J ends, which lost 5 bases and 3 bases, there was a span of 17 bases. Germline V CDR1 and CDR2: SGHTA, FQGNSA.

CDR3 loop: CASSPTGGSYEQYF. Here the CDR3 DNA reads TGTGCCAGCTCACCCACAGGGGGCTCCTACGAGCAGTACTTC. The chain combines TRBV18 with TRBJ2-7, with 8 nucleotides matching TRBD1. Germline CDR1 is KGHSH and CDR2 is LQKENI. V shed 3 bases, J shed 0 bases, and the junction held 1 base outside the gene matches. This CDR3 has 14 residues.

This clone has a single count. The chain recombines TRBV29-1 with TRBJ1-3; no clear D gene. V was pared by 2 bases and J by 3 bases, with 11 bases between. The CDR3 is made up of 14 amino acids. CDR1 and CDR2 (germline): SQVTM, ANQGSEA. This CDR3 is CSVESVADGNTIYF. In DNA, the CDR3 is TGCAGCGTTGAATCAGTCGCGGATGGAAACACCATATATTTT.

This chain links TRBV2 with TRBJ2-3; the D gene is possibly TRBD2 (5 bases). CDR3 length equals 13 residues. Trimming shortened V by 7 bases and J by 6 bases, and 14 bases separated the two germline ends. In germline, CDR1 is SNHLY, CDR2 FYNNEI. CDR3 sequence reads: CASNGDEDDTQYF. CDR3 nucleotide sequence: TGTGCCAGCAACGGGGATGAGGACGATACGCAGTATTTT.

The rearrangement links TRBV3-1 (or the pseudogene TRBV3-2) to TRBJ2-7, with 12 bases lining up with TRBD2. The V and J ends lost 1 base and 5 bases, in that order; junction bases with no gene match: 3. The CDR3 is 15 amino acids. CDR1 LGHDT and CDR2 YNNKEL come from the germline V gene (reference sequence). The CDR3 DNA is TGTGCCAGCAGCCAAGGACTAGCGGGGGCGGACGAGCAGTACTTC. Translated: CASSQGLAGADEQYF.

J is TRBJ1-1 and V is TRBV19; weak D call: TRBD1 (5 bases). With 3 bases removed from V and 5 bases from J, the gap between germline ends came to 13 bases. Germline-derived CDR1 and CDR2 are LNHDA and SQIVND (reference sequence). The CDR3 consists of 14 residues. CDR3 amino acids: CASSIPGYSTEAFF. The CDR3, as DNA: TGTGCCAGTAGTATCCCAGGGTATTCGACTGAAGCTTTCTTT.

The table lists this clone with a few counts. The chain recombines TRBV6-1 with TRBJ2-4; 8 positions match TRBD2. The CDR3 runs 15 residues. The germline CDR1 and CDR2 sequences are MNHNS and SASEGT. The ends lost 3 bases at V and 2 bases at J; junction bases unmatched: 3. CDR3 protein: CASSETSVPKNIQYF. In DNA, the CDR3 is TGTGCCAGCAGTGAGACTAGCGTACCCAAAAACATTCAGTACTTC.

The J gene is TRBJ2-5, the V gene TRBV10-2; 9 bases agree with TRBD1. Losses at the gene ends were 6 bases for V and 9 bases for J; bases not matched to a gene: 11. The germline V gene encodes CDR1 WSHSY and CDR2 SAAADI. This CDR3 spans 14 amino acids. CDR3 amino acids: CASRGGQGIKAQYF. DNA for the CDR3: TGCGCCAGCAGAGGGGGACAGGGAATTAAGGCCCAGTACTTC.

The chain recombines TRBV28 with TRBJ1-1; 9 nucleotides line up with TRBD1. Trimming cost V 8 bases and J 5 bases; bases outside gene matches: 0. Germline CDR1 is MDHEN and CDR2 is SYDVKM. The CDR3 totals 11 residues. The CDR3 here is CASGQGTEAFF. Written as DNA, the CDR3 is TGTGCCAGCGGACAGGGGACTGAAGCTTTCTTT.

V usage is TRBV14 and J usage is TRBJ1-6; TRBD1 might be the D (6 bases). V shed 4 bases and J shed 7 bases, with 14 bases lying between them. This CDR3 has 15 residues. Per germline, CDR1 SGHDN and CDR2 FVKESK. CDR3 sequence: CASSRLETGNSPLHF. The CDR3 region has the DNA TGTGCCAGCAGCCGTCTCGAGACAGGCAATTCACCCCTCCACTTT.

The gene calls are TRBV11-2 and TRBJ1-5, with 11 bases aligning to TRBD1. The germline V gene encodes CDR1 SGHAT and CDR2 FQNNGV. The junction had 4 bases not matched to a gene; V was cut back by 0 bases and J by 3 bases. The CDR3 covers 17 residues. The DNA for the CDR3 is TGTGCCAGCAGCTTAGAAGGGACAGGGGGATTCAATCAGCCCCAGCATTTT. Amino acids: CASSLEGTGGFNQPQHF. The complete variable domain, with remaining parts taken from reference TRBV11-2 and TRBJ1-5, reads EAGVAQSPRYKIIEKRQSVAFWCNPISGHATLYWYQQILGQGPKLLIQFQNNGVVDDSQLPKDRFSAERLKGVDSTLKIQPAKLEDSAVYLCASSLEGTGGFNQPQHFGDGTRLSIL.

J is TRBJ2-3 and V is TRBV6-5, with D tentatively TRBD2 (5 bases). Trimming left V 2 bases short and J 7 bases short, with 10 bases between. This CDR3 is built from 13 residues. CDR1 is MNHEY, CDR2 SVGAGI, per germline. In nucleotides, the CDR3 is TGTGCCAGCAGTTACGGCGGGTGGAATACGCAGTATTTT. It is translated as CASSYGGWNTQYF.

V and J are TRBV27 and TRBJ2-3, with TRBD2 identical over 8 bases. J lost 4 bases, V lost 10 bases, and 7 bases had no gene match. The CDR3 is made up of 13 amino acids. The V gene's germline CDR1 is MNHEY and CDR2 SMNVEV (reference sequence). The CDR3 DNA reads as TGTGCCACCTCCGGACTAGCTGCAGATACGCAGTATTTT. This encodes CATSGLAADTQYF.

This chain joins TRBV5-8 and TRBJ2-5; D might be TRBD2 (6 bases). Looked up from germline, CDR1 is SGHTS and CDR2 is YDEGEE. CDR3 length equals 16 residues. Trimming took 4 bases from V and 0 from J, leaving 16 bases between them. The CDR3 nucleotides read TGTGCCAGCAGCCAACCGCGGCGGGGAAACCAAGAGACCCAGTACTTC. It yields the protein CASSQPRRGNQETQYF. Variable domain in full (rest from reference TRBV5-8 and TRBJ2-5): EAGVTQSPTHLIKTRGQQATLRCSPISGHTSVYWYQQALGLGLQFLLWYDEGEERNRGNFPPRFSGRQFPNYSSELNVNALELEDSALYLCASSQPRRGNQETQYFGPGTRLLVL.

CDR3 sequence reads: CASSPGQVLDSPLHF. The CDR3 DNA sequence: TGTGCCAGCTCACCCGGACAGGTATTAGATTCACCCCTCCACTTT. The gene calls are TRBV18 and TRBJ1-6; 7 bases are a match to TRBD1. CDR3 size: 15 residues. Unmatched junction bases numbered 7, after V lost 3 bases and J lost 8 bases. Germline lookup yields CDR1 KGHSH and CDR2 LQKENI. The full variable domain, with the rest looked up from reference TRBV18 and TRBJ1-6, is NAGVMQNPRHLVRRRGQEARLRCSPMKGHSHVYWYRQLPEEGLKFMVYLQKENIIDESGMPKERFSAEFPKEGPSILRIQQVVRGDSAAYFCASSPGQVLDSPLHFGNGTRLTVT.